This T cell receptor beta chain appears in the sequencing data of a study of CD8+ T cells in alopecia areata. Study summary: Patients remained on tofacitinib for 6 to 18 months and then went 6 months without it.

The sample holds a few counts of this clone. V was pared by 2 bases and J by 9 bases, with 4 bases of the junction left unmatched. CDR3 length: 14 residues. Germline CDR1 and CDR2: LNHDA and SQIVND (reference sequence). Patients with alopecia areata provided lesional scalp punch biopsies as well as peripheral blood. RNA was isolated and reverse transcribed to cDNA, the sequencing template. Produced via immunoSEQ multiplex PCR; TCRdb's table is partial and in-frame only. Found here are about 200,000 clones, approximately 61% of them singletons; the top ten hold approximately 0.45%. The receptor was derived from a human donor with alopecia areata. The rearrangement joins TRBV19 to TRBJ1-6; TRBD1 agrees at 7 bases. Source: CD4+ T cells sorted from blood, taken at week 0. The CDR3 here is CASSINRGVSPLHF. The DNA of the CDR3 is TGTGCCAGTAGTATAAACAGGGGTGTTTCACCCCTCCACTTT.